The rows below give T cell receptor beta chains drawn from one sample of a study of shared clonotypes between healthy human individuals. Profiled with immunoSEQ multiplex PCR; TCRdb holds only in-frame clones, not every one. The sample yields roughly 1,500,000 clones, 95% to 99% seen once. Sequenced input: naive CD4+ T cells sorted from blood. The receptors originated from a man aged 25 to 40 in good health. The CDR3 runs from the conserved cysteine through the conserved F or W. The D gene is left open where the match is weak. For some rows the clone size is stated as once, few or many, or as a class when expanded; others skip it.

TRBV29-1	TRBJ1-1	NA	once	TGCAGCATCACGGGGACCTGGGACACTGAAGCTTTCTTT	CSITGTWDTEAFF
TRBV11-3	TRBJ2-1	NA	NA	TGTGCCAGCAGCTTGGGGGGTCCGAAGAATGAGCAGTTCTTC	CASSLGGPKNEQFF
TRBV18	TRBJ2-7	NA	NA	TGTGCCAGCTCCCCGGGCGGGACCCCCTACGAGCAGTACTTC	CASSPGGTPYEQYF
TRBV6-5	TRBJ1-5	NA	NA	TGTGCCAGCAGGCCAGGGGTAAGTCAGCCCCAGCATTTT	CASRPGVSQPQHF
TRBV11-2	TRBJ1-3	NA	NA	TGTGCCAGCAGCCCCCGACGGTCCTCTGGAAACACCATATATTTT	CASSPRRSSGNTIYF
TRBV5-4	TRBJ2-5	TRBD2	once	TGTGCCAGCACCGTGGGGGGGACCGGGCTGGAGACCCAGTACTTC	CASTVGGTGLETQYF
TRBV19	TRBJ1-1	NA	NA	TGTGCCAGTAGTCTAGGCAGGACCACTGAAGCTTTCTTT	CASSLGRTTEAFF
TRBV10-3	TRBJ2-3	TRBD2	NA	TGTGCCATCAGTGGTGGGGCGGGAGGGCCTGGCACAGATACGCAGTATTTT	CAISGGAGGPGTDTQYF
TRBV5-1	TRBJ2-7	NA	NA	TGCGCCAGCAGCTTTACAGGGTCCTACGAGCAGTACTTC	CASSFTGSYEQYF
TRBV6-6	TRBJ1-5	TRBD1	NA	TGTGCCAGCAGCCGGGACAGCTATCAGCCCCAGCATTTT	CASSRDSYQPQHF
TRBV6-5	TRBJ1-5	NA	NA	TGTGCCAGCAGCTCCTCGACAAATAGCAATCAGCCCCAGCATTTT	CASSSSTNSNQPQHF
TRBV10-3	TRBJ1-5	TRBD1	NA	TGTGCCACCCTCGGGACAGGGGATAGACAGCCCCAGCATTTT	CATLGTGDRQPQHF
TRBV18	TRBJ2-7	NA	NA	TGTGCCAGCTCTCCGGGTTTTTCCTTGGTCTACGAGCAGTACTTC	CASSPGFSLVYEQYF
TRBV5-8	TRBJ2-3	NA	NA	TGTGCCAGCAGCCTCCGGGGTGGCACAGATACGCAGTATTTT	CASSLRGGTDTQYF
TRBV30	TRBJ1-3	NA	NA	TGTGCCTGTCAGGTTAACTCTGGAAACACCATATATTTT	CACQVNSGNTIYF
TRBV7-2	TRBJ2-3	NA	once	TGTGCCAGCAGACCCTTCGGACGACGCGCTGATACGCAGTATTTT	CASRPFGRRADTQYF
TRBV6-6	TRBJ2-7	NA	NA	TGTGCCAGCACCATCGGGACCGGGACCTACGAGCAGTACTTC	CASTIGTGTYEQYF